A single T cell receptor beta chain is shown here with its context. The antigen it recognizes is unknown. Base qualities are missing; no much larger clone stands one base away. Trimming at the junction amounts to 3 bases on V and 4 bases on J, and the germline ends lie 9 bases apart. The CDR3 numbers 13 residues from cysteine through phenylalanine. The read is trimmed to its CDR3 DNA, 39 bases read in frame from base 1. The germline V gene (reference sequence) supplies CDR1 LNHDA and CDR2 SQIVND. The record originates from a study of T cells in Graves' hyperthyroidism and ophthalmopathy (dated by TCRdb to between 2018 and 2021). Concerning the study at large: Peripheral blood samples were taken at the time of initial diagnosis, prior to any treatment. Prospective prediction of ophthalmopathy was tested in an independent validation cohort consisting of roughly 19 hyperthyroidism patients and some 17 patients who later progressed to ophthalmopathy. TCR V-J signatures able to tell the groups apart were searched for in a discovery cohort of some 97 patients, of whom over 40 had Graves' ophthalmopathy and about 60 had stable Graves' hyperthyroidism. Following sampling, methimazole starting at 30 mg daily was given to hyperthyroidism patients, and high-dose intravenous methylprednisolone was given to ophthalmopathy patients. In several Graves' hyperthyroidism patients, the study also compared T-cell repertoires from thyroid tissue with T-cell repertoires from blood. The approximately 98 discovery patients were randomly divided into training and test sets at a 7:3 ratio. The paper reports TCR Vbeta CDR3 sequencing of over 120 peripheral blood samples: approximately 41 ophthalmopathy, roughly 74 hyperthyroidism and around 17 progressor patients.

Summary of the overall study and its limitations: In validation, the model predicted progression to ophthalmopathy with approximately 69% sensitivity and about 72% specificity, a median of around 6.6 months before onset. Most expanded thyroid clonotypes (frequency above 0.001) were also detected in blood, a finding suggesting that blood repertoires may reflect thyroid immune responses. No statistical method was used to fix the sample size in advance, and group allocation was not hidden from the investigators. A model built on a 13 V-J signature distinguished ophthalmopathy from stable hyperthyroidism, reaching approximately 89% sensitivity and around 81% specificity in cross-validation and 80%/75% in testing.

The TCR beta CDR3 regions were amplified from the RNA transcripts. For the first round of RT-PCR on the TCR CDR3, the HTBI primer set was used together with the Qiagen OneStep RT-PCR kit. Libraries were constructed in a second round of multiplex PCR, after which size selection and purification were performed. The libraries were sequenced on an Illumina HiSeq2000 using paired-end 100 bp reads. Per the source publication's procedure: SOAPnuke was used to process the raw data, with reads discarded if the reads contained adapters or uncalled bases, had a mean Phred below 15, or lacked an exact constant-primer or identifier match. COPE v1.2.5 was used to merge high-quality paired reads, and clonotypes were defined as unique nucleotide sequences. Clonotypes were aligned to IMGT TRBV, TRBD and TRBJ reference segments using MiTCR v1.1. Only V-J combinations with frequency above 0.0001, covering roughly 99% of repertoires, were analysed. A TCS score was defined as the ratio of F50 (clonal expansion) to E x V (chaos), with BLOSUM62-based TCRdist applied between CDR3 peptides within each V-J. Welch's t-statistics and random forest reduced approximately 520 V-J features to 13, which were used in a naive Bayes classifier (R e1071). TCRdb cleaned the public reads at Q25 with fastp, built clones with MiXCR and kept in-frame beta chains. Every distinct CDR3 protein forms one entry, paired with its most common genes and DNA. TCRdb's processing, not the authors', yielded these V and J calls. Across this sample there are 400,000 to 550,000 distinct CDR3 sequences, with roughly 14% seen only once. Jointly, the top ten make up over 15% of the sample.

A patient counted as having stable Graves' hyperthyroidism if no progression to ophthalmopathy occurred over 18 months of follow-up. Hyperthyroidism patients were newly diagnosed, with disease duration under 2 months, and aged 18 to 65 years. Any patient with an uncontrolled infection, another autoimmune disease, pregnancy or lactation was excluded. Diagnoses were based on clinical symptoms, serum thyroxine and TRAb, thyroid ultrasound and orbital computed tomography. PBMCs were separated from roughly 9.3 ml of fresh peripheral blood using Ficoll-Paque density gradient centrifugation. Total RNA was extracted with Trizol reagent, and quality was checked on an Agilent 2100 Bioanalyzer.

The source of this sequence is a woman aged 18-29 years with Graves' hyperthyroidism. The chain is made from TRBV19 and TRBJ1-2, with the D gene too uncertain to name. Sequencing was performed on blood. The DNA is TGTGCCAGTAGTATGCTAGGGCCCTATGGCTACACCTTC. It translates as CASSMLGPYGYTF.